This note documents a single TCR beta chain sequence. Germline V gene sequence: CDR1 LNHDA, CDR2 SQIVND (reference sequence). The CDR3 totals 15 residues. V lost 4 bases and J 0 bases, leaving 10 bases between the germline ends. This record comes from a study of blood T cell repertoires in COVID-19. Study-level background: Samples taken during acute and convalescent COVID-19 were collected in the United States, Italy and Spain. Sample material is recorded as cDNA or gDNA derived from T cells, B-cell-depleted T cells, or PBMCs.

In the original workflow: Quantification of nucleated cells was approximated via reference gene primer amplification. Sequencing was performed with immunoSEQ multiplex PCR; in TCRdb, only in-frame clones are kept and a portion is missing. The V and J calls and the clone size are those of that table, but D and trimming were determined from the DNA. The sample holds 450,000 or so clones, roughly 89% seen once. Material: peripheral blood. The sequence was obtained from a man aged 18 to 30 with COVID-19, enrolled during active disease. The rearrangement uses TRBV19 and TRBJ1-5; no definite D call. The CDR3 spells CASSTTFVSNQPQHF. In DNA form, the CDR3 reads TGTGCCAGTAGTACCACTTTCGTTAGCAATCAGCCCCAGCATTTT.